This TCR beta chain originates from a study of shared clonotypes between healthy human individuals. General study results and limits: Clonotypes shared by all four donors outscored non-shared clonotypes in generation probability. Genetic and exposure-history diversity was limited by the few donors.

A note on this clone: Its antigen is still unknown.

Germline V gene lookup returns CDR1 DFQATT and CDR2 SNEGSKA (reference sequence). The CDR3 consists of 11 residues. V lost 1 base, J lost 11 bases, and 11 bases lay in between. Splitting of each subset's genomic DNA was done evenly across several immunoSEQ plates. Libraries were prepared by immunoSEQ multiplex PCR; TCRdb keeps only in-frame clonotypes and omits some of them. The sample has 780,000 or so clones, about two thirds seen once; the top ten hold more than 1.5%. The sample taken for sequencing was memory CD4+ T cells sorted from blood. Subset reported: CD45RA-negative fraction. The origin of this receptor is a woman in her thirties in good health. The chain links TRBV20-1 to TRBJ2-5, with no clear D. The CDR3 loop reads CSARVERWQYF. CDR3 in DNA: TGCAGTGCTAGAGTTGAGCGTTGGCAGTACTTC.